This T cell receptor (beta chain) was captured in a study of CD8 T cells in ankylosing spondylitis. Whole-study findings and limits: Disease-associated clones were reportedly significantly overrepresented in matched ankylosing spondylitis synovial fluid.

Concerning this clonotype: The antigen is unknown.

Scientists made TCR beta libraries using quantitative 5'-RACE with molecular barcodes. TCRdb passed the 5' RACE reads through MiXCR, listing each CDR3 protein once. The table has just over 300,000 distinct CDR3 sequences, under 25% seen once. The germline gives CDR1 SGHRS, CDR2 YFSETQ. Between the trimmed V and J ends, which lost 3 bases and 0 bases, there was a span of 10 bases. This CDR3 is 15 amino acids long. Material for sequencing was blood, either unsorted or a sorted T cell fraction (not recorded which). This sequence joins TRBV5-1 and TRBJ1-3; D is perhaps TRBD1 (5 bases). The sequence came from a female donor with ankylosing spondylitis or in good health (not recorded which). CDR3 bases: TGCGCCAGCAGCTATGGGGGAACCTCTGGAAACACCATATATTTT. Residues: CASSYGGTSGNTIYF.